The source of this T cell receptor beta chain is a study of CD8 T cells in ankylosing spondylitis. Findings and limits, study-wide: A TCR beta motif made of about 8 highly homologous variants seemed typical of ankylosing spondylitis blood.

The CDR3 contains 17 residues. V trimming: 3 bases; J trimming: 5 bases; junction bases outside the gene matches: 9. Germline V gene data show CDR1 as SGHRS and CDR2 as YFSETQ. Preparation of TCR beta libraries was done by quantitative 5'-RACE with molecular barcodes. TCRdb used MiXCR to reprocess the 5' RACE reads, holding one entry per CDR3 protein. The table includes some 250,000 distinct CDR3 sequences, about 10% detected once. Note on this clonotype: Its matching antigen is unknown.

The origin of this receptor is a male donor with ankylosing spondylitis or in good health (not recorded which). The sequenced sample was blood, either unsorted or a sorted T cell fraction (not recorded which). The chain couples TRBV5-1 to TRBJ2-2; 11 positions match TRBD2. The CDR3, as DNA: TGCGCCAGCAGCTCGGCGGAGGGACTAGCGGTAACCGGGGAGCTGTTTTTT. Its translation is CASSSAEGLAVTGELFF.